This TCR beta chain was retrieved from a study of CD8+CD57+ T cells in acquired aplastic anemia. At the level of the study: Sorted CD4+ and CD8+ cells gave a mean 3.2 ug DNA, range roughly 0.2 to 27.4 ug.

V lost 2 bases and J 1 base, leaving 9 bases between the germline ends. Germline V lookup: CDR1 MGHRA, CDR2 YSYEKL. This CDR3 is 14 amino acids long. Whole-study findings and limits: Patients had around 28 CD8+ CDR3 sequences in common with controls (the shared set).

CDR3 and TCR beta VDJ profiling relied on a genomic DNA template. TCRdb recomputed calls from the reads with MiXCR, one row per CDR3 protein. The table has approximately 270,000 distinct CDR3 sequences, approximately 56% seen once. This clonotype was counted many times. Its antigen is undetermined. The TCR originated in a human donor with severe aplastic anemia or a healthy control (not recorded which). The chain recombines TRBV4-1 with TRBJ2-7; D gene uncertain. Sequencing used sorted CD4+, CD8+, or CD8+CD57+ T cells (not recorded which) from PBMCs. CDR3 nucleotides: TGCGCCAGCAGCCAACCAACGGAATCCTACGAGCAGTACTTC. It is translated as CASSQPTESYEQYF.